Included here is one TCR beta chain sequence, with context. Authors' methods: Nucleated cell counts were estimated from reference gene primer amplification. Produced via immunoSEQ multiplex PCR; TCRdb's table is partial and in-frame only. V and J calls and clone size come straight from that table; D and trimming were deduced from the DNA. The table records about 150,000 clones, around 83% of them present only once. This sample is drawn from a study of blood T cell repertoires in COVID-19. Study-wide context: There were acute and convalescent COVID-19 samples, and they came from the United States, Italy and Spain.

V shed 5 bases and J shed 3 bases, with 14 bases lying between them. This CDR3 contains 14 residues. The germline gives CDR1 SSHAT, CDR2 FNYEAQ (reference sequence). The sample consisted of peripheral blood. The sequence was collected from a woman aged 50 to 65 with acute or convalescent COVID-19. This chain uses TRBV7-7 with TRBJ2-7, with a weak D call TRBD2 (5 bases). This CDR3 reads CASSPHPGNYEQYF. As DNA, the CDR3 is TGTGCCAGCAGCCCCCACCCGGGGAACTACGAGCAGTACTTC.